The clone carrying this T cell receptor beta chain was seen only a few times. The antigen is unknown. The study reverse transcribed the entire isolated RNA, so it sequenced expressed TCRB transcripts. The repertoire was sequenced with immunoSEQ multiplex PCR; TCRdb's copy has only in-frame clones and lacks some. The repertoire holds 300,000 or so clones, with 9.3% as singletons. This entry belongs to a study of beta chain features in type 1 diabetes. Across the whole study: Patients shared similar age, gender and cell yields with healthy donors. Study outcomes and limitations: A moderate, significant TCRB CDR3 shortening appeared in type 1 diabetes across four CD4+ subsets.

One heparinised blood draw averaging around 110 mL was given by each donor. V dropped 0 bases and J dropped 2; count of bases not matched to a gene: 4. The CDR3 totals 16 residues. Looked up from germline, CDR1 is LNHNV and CDR2 is YYDKDF (reference sequence). The chain is built from TRBV15 and TRBJ2-3; 8 nucleotides match TRBD2. The sequencing sample was made of central memory CD4+ T cells from blood. This TCR derives from a man aged 30 to 45 with type 1 diabetes. CDR3 sequence: CATSREGGGYTDTQYF. The DNA of the CDR3 is TGTGCCACCAGCAGAGAGGGCGGGGGGTACACAGATACGCAGTATTTT.